These 22 T cell receptor beta chains originate from one sample sequenced in a study of shared clonotypes between healthy human individuals. Assay used: immunoSEQ multiplex PCR; TCRdb lists only in-frame clones, some missing. Among some 490,000 clones listed, 65% to 85% were seen once. Sequenced material: PBMCs. The receptors stem from a middle-aged woman in good health. Some clones in this sample may be carry-over from other donors' samples.

This clone has just a few counts. Given a far larger clone just one base away, this is likely a sequencing read error. J is TRBJ1-2 and V is TRBV4-3; D is perhaps TRBD1 (6 bases). This CDR3 has 15 amino acids. CDR1 and CDR2 (germline): LGHNA, YSLEER. V lost 0 bases and J lost 3, with 11 bases in between. The CDR3 DNA is TGCGCCAGCAGCCAAGATGGGGCAGGGGACTATGGCTACACCTTC. It translates to CASSQDGAGDYGYTF.

This clone is a singleton in its sample. This chain links TRBV5-1 with TRBJ2-2, with D maybe TRBD2 (5 bases). This CDR3 comprises 15 residues. Trimming removed 3 bases from V and 0 bases from J, with 9 bases in between. Germline V gene data show CDR1 as SGHRS and CDR2 as YFSETQ. CDR3: CASSSGIANTGELFF. In DNA, the CDR3 is TGCGCCAGCAGCTCGGGGATCGCGAACACCGGGGAGCTGTTTTTT.

This clone was detected only a few times. The genes are TRBV18 and TRBJ2-3, with D hard to call. The CDR3 has 15 amino acids. Germline CDR1 reads KGHSH; CDR2 reads LQKENI. Trimming took 2 bases from V and 1 from J, leaving 10 bases between them. The CDR3 sequence is CASSPSVGGTDTQYF. CDR3 bases: TGTGCCAGCTCACCATCCGTGGGTGGCACAGATACGCAGTATTTT.

This chain joins TRBV28 and TRBJ2-3; TRBD2 aligns across 8 bases. The CDR3 has 14 residues. The V gene's germline CDR1 is MDHEN and CDR2 SYDVKM. V trimming: 3 bases; J trimming: 4 bases; junction bases outside the gene matches: 3. The CDR3 sequence is CASSLRGVSDTQYF. CDR3 in DNA: TGTGCCAGCAGTTTGCGGGGGGTGTCAGATACGCAGTATTTT.

This clone was observed a single time. As DNA, the CDR3 is TGTGCCGCTGAGACAGGGACGGCATTAACCGGGGAGCTGTTTTTT. Translating it yields CAAETGTALTGELFF. The chain is built from TRBV18 and TRBJ2-2, with 7 bases aligning to TRBD1. The CDR3 is 15 amino acids. Looked up from germline, CDR1 is KGHSH and CDR2 is LQKENI. V dropped 11 bases and J dropped 5; count of bases not matched to a gene: 14.

The J gene is TRBJ2-2, the V gene TRBV19, with 10 positions matching TRBD2. The trim removed 7 bases at V and 4 bases at J, leaving 6 bases unmatched. Germline V lookup: CDR1 LNHDA, CDR2 SQIVND (reference sequence). The CDR3 is made up of 15 amino acids. DNA of the CDR3: TGTGCCAGTAAAGAAAGCGGGAGGGGCACCGGGGAGCTGTTTTTT. Amino acids: CASKESGRGTGELFF.

V and J are TRBV9 and TRBJ2-1, with 14 bases aligning to TRBD2. This CDR3 is 16 amino acids long. Germline CDR1 SGDLS, CDR2 YYNGEE. Trimming cost V 0 bases and J 6 bases; bases outside gene matches: 2. The CDR3 nucleotides are TGTGCCAGCAGCGTAGACGGGACTAGCGGGGGCAATGAGCAGTTCTTC. Translated: CASSVDGTSGGNEQFF.

The genes are TRBV5-3 and TRBJ1-2; D is perhaps TRBD1 (5 bases). TRBV5-3 is sorted into the ORF group, with uncertain function. V was trimmed by 4 bases and J by 4 bases, leaving 26 bases between them. The CDR3 extends over 18 amino acids. As DNA, the CDR3 is TGTGCCAGAAGCCGCCGGGATGTAGGGGTGCGATGCAGCTATGGCTACACCTTC. Translated, it gives CARSRRDVGVRCSYGYTF.

About this clone itself: Other DNA sequences in this specimen translate into the identical CDR3. The J gene is TRBJ2-7, the V gene TRBV30, with D tentatively TRBD2 (6 bases). V was shortened by 0 bases and J by 4 bases, with 16 bases between the two germline ends. The CDR3 has 15 residues. Germline-derived CDR1 and CDR2 are GTSNPN and SVGIG (reference sequence). The CDR3 here is CAWSVLAGVSYEQYF. The CDR3 DNA follows: TGTGCCTGGAGTGTACTAGCCGGGGTCTCATACGAGCAGTACTTC.

Worth noting for this clone: One base separates it from a far larger clone, so it is likely a read error. This chain links TRBV7-9 with TRBJ2-6, with D possibly called TRBD1 or TRBD2 (5 bases each). The CDR3 length is 17 residues. Looked up from germline, CDR1 is SEHNR and CDR2 is FQNEAQ (reference sequence). CDR3 residues: CASSQIDGGFGANALTF. CDR3 nucleotides: TGTGCCAGCAGCCAGATAGATGGAGGTTTTGGGGCCAACGCCCTGACTTTC.

This chain connects TRBV7-8 to TRBJ1-5; D call uncertain. This CDR3 is built from 14 residues. V was cut by 3 bases and J by 4 bases, with 10 bases left in between. Germline loops: CDR1 SGHVS, CDR2 FQNEAQ. CDR3 protein: CASSLQYGNQPQHF. The CDR3 bases are TGTGCCAGCAGCTTGCAGTACGGGAATCAGCCCCAGCATTTT. Variable domain in full (rest from reference TRBV7-8 and TRBJ1-5): GAGVSQSPRYKVAKRGQDVALRCDPISGHVSLFWYQQALGQGPEFLTYFQNEAQLDKSGLPSDRFFAERPEGSVSTLKIQRTQQEDSAVYLCASSLQYGNQPQHFGDGTRLSIL.

The rearrangement joins TRBV4-1 to TRBJ1-2; the D is unclear. Germline-derived CDR1 and CDR2 are MGHRA and YSYEKL. V lost 4 bases and J 3 bases, leaving 18 bases between the germline ends. CDR3 size: 16 residues. CDR3 DNA sequence: TGCGCCAGCAGCCCGTTCGTTCTGTTAGGCTACTATGGCTACACCTTC. Translation gives CASSPFVLLGYYGYTF.

The J gene is TRBJ2-4, the V gene TRBV18; weak D call: TRBD1 (6 bases). Per germline, CDR1 KGHSH and CDR2 LQKENI. V lost 2 bases and J lost 7, with 9 bases in between. CDR3 length: 13 amino acids. DNA of the CDR3: TGTGCCAGCTCACCAGAGCAGGGGAACATTCAGTACTTC. Protein product: CASSPEQGNIQYF. Using reference TRBV18 and TRBJ2-4 for the parts outside the CDR3, the full variable domain is NAGVMQNPRHLVRRRGQEARLRCSPMKGHSHVYWYRQLPEEGLKFMVYLQKENIIDESGMPKERFSAEFPKEGPSILRIQQVVRGDSAAYFCASSPEQGNIQYFGAGTRLSVL.

This sequence joins TRBV5-5 and TRBJ2-2; D perhaps matches TRBD1 (5 bases). The CDR3 runs to 15 residues. Trimming removed 1 base at V and 3 bases at J, with 10 bases between. Germline values: CDR1 SGHKS, CDR2 YYEKEE (reference sequence). CDR3 protein: CASSLWLGDTGELFF. CDR3 nucleotides: TGTGCCAGCAGCTTGTGGCTAGGGGACACCGGGGAGCTGTTTTTT.

The chain combines TRBV4-2 with TRBJ2-3, with a weak D call TRBD2 (6 bases). V lost 1 base to trimming and J lost 2 bases, with 10 bases between them. This CDR3 is built from 15 residues. The germline V gene has CDR1 LGHNA and CDR2 YNFKEQ. The CDR3 DNA reads TGTGCCAGCAGCCAAGGGACTACCTACACAGATACGCAGTATTTT. Its translation: CASSQGTTYTDTQYF.

This rearrangement joins TRBV2 to TRBJ1-5; 9 bases match TRBD1. With V trimmed by 6 bases and J by 5 bases, 5 bases remained unmatched. Germline loops: CDR1 SNHLY, CDR2 FYNNEI. The CDR3 has 14 residues. CDR3 bases: TGTGCCAGCAGGGGGACAGGGCTGGATCAGCCCCAGCATTTT. This encodes CASRGTGLDQPQHF.

This clone was seen more than once but under ten times. The V gene is TRBV19, the J gene TRBJ2-1; perhaps TRBD2 as D (6 bases). V dropped 5 bases and J dropped 7 bases, with 15 bases sitting between them. CDR1 LNHDA and CDR2 SQIVND come from the germline V gene (reference sequence). The CDR3 runs to 14 residues. In DNA form, the CDR3 reads TGTGCCAGTAGTTTGAACTTAGGGACTAATGAGCAGTTCTTC. Its protein product is CASSLNLGTNEQFF.

CDR3 in amino acids: CASSEVHQETQYF. In DNA, the CDR3 is TGCGCCAGCAGTGAGGTCCATCAAGAGACCCAGTACTTC. The J gene is TRBJ2-5, the V gene TRBV10-2; D remains ambiguous. Per the germline V gene, CDR1 is WSHSY and CDR2 is SAAADI. This CDR3 region has 13 residues. V lost 2 bases to trimming and J lost 2 bases, with 6 bases between them.

This clone came up a few times. The chain is built from TRBV29-1 and TRBJ1-2; weak D call: TRBD1 (6 bases). The CDR3 is made up of 13 amino acids. Trimming shortened V by 7 bases and J by 1 base, and 13 bases separated the two germline ends. Germline loops: CDR1 SQVTM, CDR2 ANQGSEA. Written as DNA, the CDR3 is TGCAGCGCGGCGGACAGACTTAACTATGGCTACACCTTC. Translated: CSAADRLNYGYTF.

The J gene is TRBJ1-4, the V gene TRBV29-1; unclear D gene. This CDR3 has 13 residues. V shed 4 bases and J shed 6 bases, with 12 bases lying between them. Germline CDR1 is SQVTM and CDR2 is ANQGSEA. This chain's CDR3 is CSVVALADEKLFF. DNA of the CDR3: TGCAGCGTTGTCGCGTTGGCTGATGAAAAACTGTTTTTT.

The chain carries TRBV7-9 and TRBJ2-7; 8 bases match TRBD2. This CDR3 has 14 residues. Per germline, CDR1 SEHNR and CDR2 FQNEAQ (reference sequence). The trim removed 1 base at V and 2 bases at J, leaving 1 base unmatched. The CDR3 bases are TGTGCCAGCAGCTTAGGGGGACTAGCCTACGAGCAGTACTTC. The encoded protein is CASSLGGLAYEQYF.

The rearrangement uses TRBV7-8 and TRBJ1-1; 7 bases fit TRBD1. This CDR3 is 16 amino acids long. Germline lookup yields CDR1 SGHVS and CDR2 FQNEAQ. V gave up 3 bases and J gave up 4 bases; unmatched junction bases: 11. CDR3 nucleotide sequence: TGTGCCAGCAGCTTTCTGGGTACACAGGGGAGCACTGAAGCTTTCTTT. Translating gives CASSFLGTQGSTEAFF.